What follows is one T cell receptor (beta chain) and its context. Its antigen remains unidentified. The data belong to a study of long-term antiretroviral therapy in people with HIV. Points from the study as a whole: For ART adherence, viral resistance and therapy changes, no data were available. ART preceded a rise in diversity that nonetheless stayed lower than in transplant donor controls.

Investigators performed immunoSEQ version v3.0 at survey level. For every sample, sequencing targeted roughly 40,000-50,000 T-cell genomes. Assay: immunoSEQ multiplex PCR; the TCRdb copy retains only in-frame clones and omits some. The data contain 30,000 to 40,000 clones, 70% to 90% of them seen just once; the ten biggest clones take up about 4.3%. V trimming: 5 bases; J trimming: 3 bases; junction bases outside the gene matches: 8. Germline V gene data show CDR1 as SGHDT and CDR2 as YYEEEE. This CDR3 contains 16 residues. Sequencing was performed on unsorted PBMCs, taken roughly 3.5 years after starting antiretroviral therapy. The clonotype originates from a man between 18 and 29 years old with HIV. This sequence joins TRBV5-6 and TRBJ2-7, with TRBD2 identical over 13 bases. The DNA of the CDR3 is TGTGCCAGCAGTCTTACTAGCGGGAGGGCGATCTACGAGCAGTACTTC. Amino acid sequence: CASSLTSGRAIYEQYF.